Presented here are 28 T cell receptor beta chains from one specimen sequenced in a study of T cells after yellow fever vaccination. TCRdb fed the 5' RACE reads into MiXCR, producing one record per CDR3 protein. The data show roughly 300,000 distinct CDR3 sequences, 7% to 10% seen once. The sample was PBMCs, taken around 45 days after the first yellow fever vaccination. Receptor source: a man aged 18 to 29 who received the YFV17D yellow fever vaccine.

The rearrangement links TRBV30 to TRBJ1-1, with D hard to call. Trimming pared 0 bases from V and 4 bases from J, leaving 12 bases between. CDR1 is GTSNPN, CDR2 SVGIG, per germline (reference sequence). The CDR3 is 14 amino acids. CDR3 DNA: TGTGCCTGGAGTGTACTGTCCACCGGCACTGAAGCTTTCTTT. Translated, it gives CAWSVLSTGTEAFF.

This clonotype has only a few counts. V is TRBV4-1 and J is TRBJ2-7, with 10 bases identical to TRBD1. This CDR3 is 16 amino acids long. V dropped 4 bases and J dropped 2; count of bases not matched to a gene: 8. Germline CDR1 and CDR2: MGHRA and YSYEKL. CDR3 amino acids: CASSRQGTGVTYEQYF. DNA for the CDR3: TGCGCCAGCAGCCGACAGGGGACAGGGGTGACCTACGAGCAGTACTTC.

The chain employs TRBV4-2 and TRBJ2-3; 7 bases agree with TRBD1. Germline V lookup: CDR1 LGHNA, CDR2 YNFKEQ. The CDR3 covers 15 residues. V lost 0 bases, J lost 6 bases, and 6 bases stayed unmatched. The CDR3 bases are TGTGCCAGCAGCCAAGAATTTGACAGGGCGGATACGCAGTATTTT. Translation: CASSQEFDRADTQYF.

This clonotype showed up just a few times. The chain recombines TRBV6-5 with TRBJ2-2, with D possibly matching TRBD2 (6 bases). CDR3 length: 16 residues. Trimming removed 0 bases from V and 8 bases from J, with 16 bases in between. Germline V gene lookup returns CDR1 MNHEY and CDR2 SVGAGI. CDR3 amino acids: CASSYSISGVMGELFF. In DNA form, the CDR3 reads TGTGCCAGCAGTTACTCGATTTCGGGAGTCATGGGGGAGCTGTTTTTT.

The chain is built from TRBV5-1 and TRBJ2-1, with no clear D. V gave up 0 bases and J gave up 5 bases, with 18 bases separating them. This CDR3 spans 17 amino acids. Per germline, CDR1 SGHRS and CDR2 YFSETQ. The CDR3 nucleotides read TGCGCCAGCAGCTTGGCCCTTCGACGGACGGACCACAATGAGCAGTTCTTC. Translation: CASSLALRRTDHNEQFF.

The genes are TRBV5-1 and TRBJ2-5; TRBD1 agrees at 9 bases. This CDR3 spans 17 amino acids. J lost 3 bases, V lost 0 bases, and 9 bases had no gene match. Germline V gene data show CDR1 as SGHRS and CDR2 as YFSETQ. Here the CDR3 DNA reads TGCGCCAGCAGCTTGGAAAAGACAGGGGGACAGGAAGAGACCCAGTACTTC. Protein product: CASSLEKTGGQEETQYF.

There are a few counts of this clonotype. The chain couples TRBV29-1 to TRBJ2-3, with 13 nucleotides matching TRBD2. This CDR3 is 17 amino acids long. CDR1 SQVTM and CDR2 ANQGSEA come from the germline V gene. With V trimmed by 6 bases and J by 10 bases, 19 bases remained unmatched. CDR3 coding DNA: TGCAGCGTGGAAACTAGCGGGGGGGAAACGCGCTGGGATGCGCAGTATTTT. It encodes CSVETSGGETRWDAQYF.

The chain recombines TRBV7-3 with TRBJ2-3; TRBD2 aligns across 11 bases. Germline V gene data show CDR1 as SGHTA and CDR2 as FQGTGA. V trimming: 0 bases; J trimming: 2 bases; junction bases outside the gene matches: 4. The CDR3 length is 17 residues. CDR3 coding DNA: TGTGCCAGCAGCTTAACGCATAGCGGGGGGGACACAGATACGCAGTATTTT. Translation: CASSLTHSGGDTDTQYF.

The table lists this clonotype with a few counts. V gene TRBV7-2 combines with J gene TRBJ2-7; D might be TRBD1 (6 bases). V lost 5 bases and J 5 bases, leaving 13 bases between the germline ends. The CDR3 covers 13 residues. Germline CDR1 reads SGHTA; CDR2 reads FQGNSA. CDR3 sequence reads: CASSPPGAHEQYV. As DNA, the CDR3 is TGTGCCAGCAGCCCCCCAGGGGCCCACGAGCAGTACGTC.

This clonotype showed up many times. The rearrangement uses TRBV4-1 and TRBJ1-3, with D hard to call. V lost 0 bases, J lost 1 base, and 7 bases lay in between. CDR3 length: 15 residues. Germline V lookup: CDR1 MGHRA, CDR2 YSYEKL. CDR3 sequence reads: CASSQDPGSGNTIYF. The CDR3 DNA reads TGCGCCAGCAGCCAAGACCCCGGGTCTGGAAACACCATATATTTT.

This clonotype was observed a few times. This chain uses TRBV30 with TRBJ1-6; TRBD1 is a possible D gene (5 bases). V dropped 3 bases and J dropped 8 bases, with 20 bases sitting between them. This CDR3 contains 16 residues. Looked up from germline, CDR1 is GTSNPN and CDR2 is SVGIG (reference sequence). In nucleotides, the CDR3 is TGTGCCTGGAGCCAACTCATTCGGACACCCCATTCACCCCTCCACTTT. This sequence encodes CAWSQLIRTPHSPLHF.

The rearrangement uses TRBV19 and TRBJ2-1, with 12 bases that match TRBD2. Per the germline V gene, CDR1 is LNHDA and CDR2 is SQIVND (reference sequence). The J segment lost 6 bases and the V segment lost 4 bases, leaving 4 bases of the junction unmatched. The CDR3 is 15 amino acids. The CDR3 DNA follows: TGTGCCAGTAGTACTCTAGCGGGGGGGCCCAATGAGCAGTTCTTC. Translation gives CASSTLAGGPNEQFF.

The chain joins TRBV5-1 to TRBJ2-3; D not certain. With 2 bases removed from V and 6 bases from J, the gap between germline ends came to 19 bases. The CDR3 contains 16 residues. Germline CDR1 reads SGHRS; CDR2 reads YFSETQ. CDR3 residues: CASSFGRTAGDDTQYF. The DNA for the CDR3 is TGCGCCAGCAGCTTCGGGCGCACGGCAGGCGATGATACGCAGTATTTT. The variable domain in full, completed from reference TRBV5-1 and TRBJ2-3, reads KAGVTQTPRYLIKTRGQQVTLSCSPISGHRSVSWYQQTPGQGLQFLFEYFSETQRNKGNFPGRFSGRQFSNSRSEMNVSTLELGDSALYLCASSFGRTAGDDTQYFGPGTRLTVL.

This clonotype was detected only a few times. The gene calls are TRBV12-3 or TRBV12-4 and TRBJ2-1; 9 bases line up with TRBD2. The CDR3 consists of 15 residues. V shed 2 bases and J 7 bases; nucleotides not matched to a gene: 6. The CDR3 is CASSLFSGGLNEQFF. The DNA for the CDR3 is TGTGCCAGCAGTTTATTTAGCGGGGGACTTAATGAGCAGTTCTTC.

This clonotype has only a few counts. V and J are TRBV7-2 and TRBJ1-1; 10 bases align to TRBD1. Germline CDR1 and CDR2: SGHTA and FQGNSA. V gave up 6 bases and J gave up 4 bases; unmatched junction bases: 2. The CDR3 is made up of 13 amino acids. CDR3 DNA sequence: TGTGCCAGCAGTCGGGACAGGGGCACTGAAGCTTTCTTT. Translating gives CASSRDRGTEAFF.

The chain carries TRBV7-3 and TRBJ1-1; D call uncertain. Between the trimmed V and J ends, which lost 4 bases and 1 base, there was a span of 10 bases. Germline CDR1 reads SGHTA; CDR2 reads FQGTGA. The CDR3 runs to 14 residues. The DNA for the CDR3 is TGTGCCAGCAGCTCCACACCGTCGAACACTGAAGCTTTCTTT. Protein sequence: CASSSTPSNTEAFF. Together with reference TRBV7-3 and TRBJ1-1, the CDR3 gives the full variable domain: GAGVSQTPSNKVTEKGKYVELRCDPISGHTALYWYRQSLGQGPEFLIYFQGTGAADDSGLPNDRFFAVRPEGSVSTLKIQRTERGDSAVYLCASSSTPSNTEAFFGQGTRLTVV.

The CDR3 DNA follows: TGCAGCGTTGAAGCGGGAGGGGGCGCGGATCAGCCCCAGCATTTT. This sequence encodes CSVEAGGGADQPQHF. J is TRBJ1-5 and V is TRBV29-1; 7 bases match TRBD1. The CDR3 consists of 15 residues. The V segment lost 1 base and the J segment 5 bases; nucleotides outside the gene matches: 8. Germline values: CDR1 SQVTM, CDR2 ANQGSEA.

V is TRBV14 and J is TRBJ2-3; D is uncertain. CDR1 SGHDN and CDR2 FVKESK come from the germline V gene. This CDR3 contains 15 residues. Deletions cut 3 bases from V and 6 bases from J, with 16 bases between. The CDR3 loop reads CASSQGLLNQDTQYF. DNA of the CDR3: TGTGCCAGCAGCCAGGGCCTCCTAAATCAGGATACGCAGTATTTT.

This clonotype was counted between two and nine times. The chain recombines TRBV6-1 with TRBJ2-1; maybe TRBD1 (6 bases). The germline V gene encodes CDR1 MNHNS and CDR2 SASEGT. This CDR3 comprises 14 residues. The germline V and J ends were trimmed by 5 bases and 9 bases, with 17 bases remaining between them. CDR3 in DNA: TGTGCCAGCAGTCCCGGGACAAGGTTCGGTGAGCAGTTCTTC. Residues: CASSPGTRFGEQFF.

About this clonotype: Since the CDR3 does not end with the conserved phenylalanine or tryptophan, this likely comes from a read error. The chain joins TRBV5-1 to TRBJ1-1, with a tentative D call TRBD1 (6 bases). The V and J ends lost 4 bases and 4 bases respectively, with 17 bases between them. Germline lookup yields CDR1 SGHRS and CDR2 YFSETQ. The CDR3 loop spans 15 amino acids. The DNA for the CDR3 is TGCGCCAGCAGCCCGGCAGTTGAGGGGGGCACTGAAGCTTTCCTT. Translating gives CASSPAVEGGTEAFL.

This clonotype occurred a few times. The chain has TRBV12-3 or TRBV12-4 and TRBJ1-3; D gene unclear. This CDR3 has 14 amino acids. V was shortened by 4 bases and J by 4 bases, with 11 bases between the two germline ends. CDR3 loop: CASSSLGFGNTIYF. CDR3 bases: TGTGCCAGCAGTTCCCTGGGATTCGGAAACACCATATATTTT.

The chain combines TRBV5-1 with TRBJ2-5, with a possible D match to TRBD2 (6 bases). Germline V gives CDR1 SGHRS, CDR2 YFSETQ. The CDR3 covers 15 residues. Trimming cost V 0 bases and J 2 bases, with 11 bases left between them. The CDR3 is CASSLVTRVQETQYF. In nucleotides, the CDR3 is TGCGCCAGCAGCTTGGTGACTAGGGTACAAGAGACCCAGTACTTC.

V and J are TRBV12-3 or TRBV12-4 and TRBJ1-3; no clear D. The CDR3 length is 13 residues. V was cut by 3 bases and J by 7 bases, with 10 bases left in between. The DNA for the CDR3 is TGTGCCAGCAGTTTGAGGGATTACAACACCATATATTTT. Translating gives CASSLRDYNTIYF.

The sample holds many counts of this clonotype. This chain connects TRBV7-2 to TRBJ2-3; D is uncertain. V lost 4 bases and J 2 bases, leaving 7 bases between the germline ends. The CDR3 loop spans 13 amino acids. The germline CDR1 and CDR2 sequences are SGHTA and FQGNSA. CDR3 sequence: CASSSRPTDTQYF. CDR3 DNA sequence: TGTGCCAGCAGCTCCCGACCCACAGATACGCAGTATTTT. The full variable domain, completed using reference TRBV7-2 and TRBJ2-3, is GAGVSQSPSNKVTEKGKDVELRCDPISGHTALYWYRQSLGQGLEFLIYFQGNSAPDKSGLPSDRFSAERTGGSVSTLTIQRTQQEDSAVYLCASSSRPTDTQYFGPGTRLTVL.

The chain uses TRBV25-1 and TRBJ2-7; perhaps TRBD1 as D (6 bases). The CDR3 runs 12 residues. Germline V gene lookup returns CDR1 MGHDK and CDR2 SYGVNS. Trimming pared 5 bases from V and 4 bases from J, leaving 9 bases between. The DNA for the CDR3 is TGTGCCAGCAGTATCAGGGGTTACGAGCAGTACTTC. It codes for CASSIRGYEQYF.

The chain is built from TRBV4-1 and TRBJ1-4, with 7 positions matching TRBD1. The CDR3 has 16 residues. Trimming at V came to 4 bases and at J to 0 bases, leaving 5 bases not matched to a gene. Germline CDR1 and CDR2: MGHRA and YSYEKL. The chain's CDR3 is CASSRQGGSTNEKLFF. DNA of the CDR3: TGCGCCAGCAGCCGACAGGGAGGGTCAACTAATGAAAAACTGTTTTTT.

This sequence joins TRBV20-1 and TRBJ1-1; the D gene is possibly TRBD1 (5 bases). With 6 bases removed from V and 3 bases from J, the gap between germline ends came to 17 bases. CDR1 and CDR2 from the germline V gene are DFQATT and SNEGSKA (reference sequence). This CDR3 comprises 14 residues. The CDR3 here is CSAPVGKGDTEAFF. In nucleotides, the CDR3 is TGCAGTGCCCCAGTGGGGAAAGGGGACACTGAAGCTTTCTTT.

This clonotype occurred a few times. This chain uses TRBV7-2 with TRBJ1-3; a possible D gene is TRBD1 (5 bases). The CDR3 loop spans 15 amino acids. The V gene's germline CDR1 is SGHTA and CDR2 FQGNSA. Trimming took off 0 bases at V and 4 bases at J, with 10 bases between the two ends. CDR3 in amino acids: CASSLAGQAGNTIYF. Written as DNA, the CDR3 is TGTGCCAGCAGCTTAGCGGGGCAGGCGGGAAACACCATATATTTT. Looking up the rest from reference TRBV7-2 and TRBJ1-3 gives the full variable domain: GAGVSQSPSNKVTEKGKDVELRCDPISGHTALYWYRQSLGQGLEFLIYFQGNSAPDKSGLPSDRFSAERTGGSVSTLTIQRTQQEDSAVYLCASSLAGQAGNTIYFGEGSWLTVV.